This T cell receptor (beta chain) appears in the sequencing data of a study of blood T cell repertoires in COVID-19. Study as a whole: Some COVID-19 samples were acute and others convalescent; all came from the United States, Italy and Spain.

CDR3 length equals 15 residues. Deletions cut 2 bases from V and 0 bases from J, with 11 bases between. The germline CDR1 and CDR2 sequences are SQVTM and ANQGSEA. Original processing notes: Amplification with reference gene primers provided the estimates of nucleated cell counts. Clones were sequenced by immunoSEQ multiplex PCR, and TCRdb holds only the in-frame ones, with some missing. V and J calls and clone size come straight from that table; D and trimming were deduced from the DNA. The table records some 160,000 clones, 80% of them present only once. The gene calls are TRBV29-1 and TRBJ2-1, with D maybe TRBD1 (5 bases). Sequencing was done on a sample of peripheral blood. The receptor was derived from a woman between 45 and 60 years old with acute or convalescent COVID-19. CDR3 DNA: TGCAGCGTTGAAACGACAGCGACCTCCTACAATGAGCAGTTCTTC. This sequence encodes CSVETTATSYNEQFF.